This T cell receptor (beta chain) was identified in a study of PD-1 blockade in classical Hodgkin lymphoma. Sequenced by immunoSEQ multiplex PCR; TCRdb stores in-frame clones only, minus some. The sample has around 66,000 clones; 70% to 75% are singletons. CDR3 length: 16 amino acids. Germline CDR1 and CDR2: SGHDN and FVKESK. Trimming removed 2 bases from V and 4 bases from J, with 17 bases in between. Brentuximab vedotin exposure varied, and every patient relapsed after autologous stem cell transplantation. Here the sequenced sample was peripheral blood mononuclear cells (PBMCs), taken before the second cycle of nivolumab. This TCR derives from a human donor with classical Hodgkin lymphoma. The rearrangement uses TRBV14 and TRBJ1-1, with a possible D match to TRBD1 (5 bases). The CDR3 DNA is TGTGCCAGCAGCCAATTTCAGGGAGTAGTCCTCACTGAAGCTTTCTTT. This codes for CASSQFQGVVLTEAFF.